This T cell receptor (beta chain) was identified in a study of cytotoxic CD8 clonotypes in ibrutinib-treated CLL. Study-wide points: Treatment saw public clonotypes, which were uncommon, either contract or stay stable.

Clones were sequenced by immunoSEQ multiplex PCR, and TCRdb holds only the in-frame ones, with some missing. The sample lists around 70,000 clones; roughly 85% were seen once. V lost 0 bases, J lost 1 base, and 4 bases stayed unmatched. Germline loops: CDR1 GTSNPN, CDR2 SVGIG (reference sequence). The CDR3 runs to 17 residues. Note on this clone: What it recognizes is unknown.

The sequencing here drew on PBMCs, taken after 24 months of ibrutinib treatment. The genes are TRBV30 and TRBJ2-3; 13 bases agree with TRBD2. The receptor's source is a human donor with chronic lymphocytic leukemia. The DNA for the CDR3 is TGTGCCTGGAGTGTAGGGGGACTAGCGGGGCGCACAGATACGCAGTATTTT. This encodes CAWSVGGLAGRTDTQYF. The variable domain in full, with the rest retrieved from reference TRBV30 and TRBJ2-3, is SQTIHQWPATLVQPVGSPLSLECTVEGTSNPNLYWYRQAAGRGLQLLFYSVGIGQISSEVPQNLSASRPQDRQFILSSKKLLLSDSGFYLCAWSVGGLAGRTDTQYFGPGTRLTVL.